The rows below give T cell receptor beta chains drawn from one sample of a study of multiple sclerosis patients with progressive multifocal leukoencephalopathy. Assay used: immunoSEQ multiplex PCR; TCRdb lists only in-frame clones, some missing. Of tens of thousands of clones in the sample, around 85% were seen once. The sequencing here drew on PBMCs, taken from a patient treated with natalizumab. The receptors were sampled from a woman in her 30s with progressive multifocal leukoencephalopathy. Both conserved end residues are part of each CDR3. The D gene is left open where the match is weak. Expanded clones are given a class, and other clones once, few, many or no size at all.

NA	TRBV19	TRBJ2-3	few	CASTGRRTDTQYF	TGTGCCAGTACTGGAAGGCGGACAGATACGCAGTATTTT
TRBD2	TRBV19	TRBJ2-1	NA	CASRERGGLRNEQFF	TGTGCCAGTAGGGAGCGGGGGGGCCTTAGGAATGAGCAGTTCTTC
TRBD2	TRBV6-5	TRBJ2-7	NA	CASSPGLAASYEQYF	TGTGCCAGCAGCCCGGGACTAGCGGCCTCCTACGAGCAGTACTTC
NA	TRBV21-1	TRBJ1-5	NA	CASSNAEGLGQPQHF	TGTGCCAGCAGCAACGCTGAGGGTTTGGGGCAGCCCCAGCATTTT
NA	TRBV27	TRBJ2-2	NA	CASSRPTGELFF	TGTGCCAGCAGTCGACCGACCGGGGAGCTGTTTTTT
TRBD1	TRBV7-2	TRBJ1-4	once	CASTPPAPGGAEKLFF	TGTGCCAGCACACCCCCGGCCCCAGGGGGCGCTGAAAAACTGTTTTTT
NA	TRBV30	TRBJ1-2	NA	CGRRNGWGYTF	TGTGGTCGTCGGAACGGGTGGGGCTACACCTTC
NA	TRBV7-8	TRBJ1-1	NA	CASSLTPGHITEAFF	TGTGCCAGCAGCTTAACTCCGGGACATATCACTGAAGCTTTCTTT
TRBD2	TRBV5-5	TRBJ2-1	NA	CASSPGLAGVLGNEQFF	TGTGCCAGCAGCCCCGGACTAGCGGGAGTCTTGGGAAATGAGCAGTTCTTC
TRBD1	TRBV28	TRBJ1-1	NA	CASSWDSGLTEAFF	TGTGCCAGCAGTTGGGACAGCGGACTGACTGAAGCTTTCTTT
TRBD1	TRBV28	TRBJ2-1	NA	CASTGTGVDEQFF	TGTGCCAGCACCGGGACAGGGGTGGACGAGCAGTTCTTC
TRBD1	TRBV30	TRBJ1-1	NA	CAWSAGGMNTEAFF	TGTGCCTGGAGTGCAGGGGGAATGAACACTGAAGCTTTCTTT
TRBD1	TRBV5-1	TRBJ1-6	NA	CASSLGDSLYNSPLHF	TGCGCCAGCAGCTTGGGGGACAGCCTTTATAATTCACCCCTCCACTTT
NA	TRBV25-1	TRBJ2-7	NA	CASGGGGSGNYEQYF	TGTGCCAGCGGGGGTGGGGGTAGCGGAAACTACGAGCAGTACTTC
NA	TRBV28	TRBJ1-1	NA	CASSFGGNRNTEAFF	TGTGCCAGCAGTTTCGGAGGGAACCGGAACACTGAAGCTTTCTTT
TRBD1	TRBV7-9	TRBJ2-6	NA	CASTQTGTGTKGANVLTF	TGTGCCAGCACCCAGACCGGGACAGGGACAAAAGGGGCCAACGTCCTGACTTTC
TRBD2	TRBV19	TRBJ2-1	NA	CASGPTSGGISSYNEQFF	TGTGCCAGTGGACCGACTAGCGGGGGAATCAGCTCCTACAATGAGCAGTTCTTC
NA	TRBV5-5	TRBJ1-2	few	CASSLDGRGNTF	TGTGCCAGCAGCTTGGATGGTCGGGGGAACACCTTC
NA	TRBV29-1	TRBJ2-2	NA	CSVLGGGNTGELFF	TGCAGCGTCCTAGGGGGAGGGAACACCGGGGAGCTGTTTTTT
TRBD1	TRBV30	TRBJ2-3	NA	CACPKTGGTDTQYF	TGTGCCTGCCCAAAGACAGGGGGCACAGATACGCAGTATTTT
NA	TRBV5-1	TRBJ2-1	NA	CASSRQDPTRNEQFF	TGCGCCAGCAGCCGACAGGACCCGACTAGGAATGAGCAGTTCTTC
TRBD2	TRBV15	TRBJ2-4	NA	CATSRSLAGDYIQYF	TGTGCCACCAGCCGATCCCTAGCGGGAGATTACATTCAGTACTTC
TRBD1	TRBV4-3	TRBJ2-2	few	CASSQDPQGAGELFF	TGCGCCAGCAGCCAAGACCCTCAGGGGGCCGGGGAGCTGTTTTTT
TRBD2	TRBV7-2	TRBJ2-7	NA	CASSPYSGGAGEQYF	TGTGCCAGCAGCCCATATAGCGGGGGGGCTGGGGAGCAGTACTTC
TRBD2	TRBV4-1	TRBJ2-7	NA	CASSLAGATSYEQYF	TGCGCCAGCAGCCTAGCGGGAGCTACCTCCTACGAGCAGTACTTC
NA	TRBV7-2	TRBJ2-2	NA	CASSLNPAFKGGELFF	TGTGCCAGCAGCTTAAACCCCGCGTTCAAGGGCGGGGAGCTGTTTTTT
TRBD2	TRBV27	TRBJ2-6	NA	CASSSTPAGVSGANVLTF	TGTGCCAGCAGTTCCACCCCAGCGGGAGTAAGTGGGGCCAACGTCCTGACTTTC
NA	TRBV28	TRBJ1-1	NA	CASSLGLQLQNTEAFF	TGTGCCAGCAGTTTAGGGTTACAGCTCCAGAACACTGAAGCTTTCTTT
NA	TRBV5-5	TRBJ2-3	NA	CASSWVSGSPATDTQYF	TGTGCCAGCAGCTGGGTCTCTGGGTCTCCGGCCACAGATACGCAGTATTTT
TRBD1	TRBV10-1	TRBJ2-4	NA	CASWTGDLNIQYF	TGCGCCAGCTGGACAGGGGATTTGAACATTCAGTACTTC
NA	TRBV12-2	TRBJ2-3	NA	CASRLRGHRTDTQYF	TGTGCAAGTCGCTTACGGGGACACCGCACAGATACGCAGTATTTT
NA	TRBV7-9	TRBJ2-5	NA	CASSAREQYETQYF	TGTGCCAGCAGCGCCCGGGAACAATACGAGACCCAGTACTTC
NA	TRBV7-2	TRBJ2-2	NA	CASRIGATLNTGELFF	TGTGCCAGCAGAATTGGCGCTACATTAAACACCGGGGAGCTGTTTTTT
TRBD1	TRBV10-3	TRBJ1-2	NA	CAISEPGQGKSF	TGTGCCATCAGTGAGCCGGGACAGGGAAAAAGCTTC
NA	TRBV6-1	TRBJ1-4	NA	CASSEWGTTNEKLFF	TGTGCCAGCAGTGAATGGGGGACAACTAATGAAAAACTGTTTTTT
NA	TRBV5-6	TRBJ1-2	NA	CASGITVQVANYGYTF	TGTGCCAGCGGCATTACTGTACAGGTAGCTAACTATGGCTACACCTTC